The sequence of this TCR beta chain was determined in a study of control samples from healthy donors and cancer patients. This CDR3 has 13 amino acids. Germline values: CDR1 SGHTA, CDR2 FQGTGA. J was trimmed by 5 bases and V by 3 bases; bases with no gene match: 1. Some clones are missing from TCRdb's copy, which holds only in-frame ones; the method was immunoSEQ multiplex PCR. The sample holds 400,000 to 450,000 clones, 80% to 95% seen once. This clone was found a few times. The sample holds other DNA sequences that translate to the same CDR3. This rearrangement joins TRBV7-3 to TRBJ1-1, with TRBD1 matching over 9 bases. The sequencing sample was made of PBMCs. The receptor was isolated from a man in his forties or fifties with head and neck cancer. CDR3 DNA sequence: TGTGCCAGCAGCTTGACAGGGGGGACTGAAGCTTTCTTT. This encodes CASSLTGGTEAFF.